These T cell receptor beta chains were read from a single sample in a study of blood T cell repertoires in COVID-19. The repertoire was sequenced with immunoSEQ multiplex PCR; TCRdb's copy has only in-frame clones and lacks some. In the table there are some 120,000 clones, approximately 84% of which are singletons. The sequencing input was peripheral blood. The receptor set was obtained from a man aged 70 or older with active or convalescent COVID-19. CDR3s include the opening cysteine and the closing phenylalanine or tryptophan. A D gene is named only where the DNA matches it firmly. Not all rows give a size; the values are once, few, many and, for expanded clones, a class.

d_call	clone_size	j_call	v_call	cdr3_aa	cdr3_nt
-	-	TRBJ2-1	TRBV30	CAWSTNPGAYNEQFF	TGTGCCTGGAGTACAAACCCGGGGGCCTACAATGAGCAGTTCTTC
-	once	TRBJ2-1	TRBV6-1	CASSEAGYYNEQFF	TGTGCCAGCAGTGAAGCGGGCTACTACAATGAGCAGTTCTTC
TRBD2	-	TRBJ2-7	TRBV30	CAWGGLMASGDYEQYF	TGTGCCTGGGGGGGACTGATGGCTAGCGGGGATTACGAGCAGTACTTC
-	-	TRBJ2-5	TRBV10-2	CATKQVTQYF	TGCGCCACCAAACAGGTGACCCAGTACTTC
TRBD2	-	TRBJ2-7	TRBV7-2	CASSLTSGRASEQYF	TGTGCCAGCAGCTTAACTAGCGGGAGGGCCAGCGAGCAGTACTTC
-	-	TRBJ1-6	TRBV7-9	CASSLGQINSPLHF	TGTGCCAGCAGCTTAGGGCAGATCAATTCACCCCTCCACTTT
-	-	TRBJ1-2	TRBV4-2	CASSQDQTSINYGYTF	TGTGCCAGCAGCCAAGATCAGACAAGTATTAACTATGGCTACACCTTC
-	-	TRBJ1-5	TRBV29-1	CSVPGHQYSNQPQHF	TGCAGCGTTCCGGGACACCAATATAGCAATCAGCCCCAGCATTTT
TRBD1	-	TRBJ1-2	TRBV2	CASRRQGVDYGYTF	TGTGCCAGCAGGCGACAGGGGGTGGACTATGGCTACACCTTC
-	-	TRBJ2-7	TRBV3-1/TRBV3-2	CASSLGSSYEQYF	TGTGCCAGCAGCCTAGGGAGCTCCTACGAGCAGTACTTC
TRBD1	-	TRBJ1-4	TRBV28	CASSFPQGASNEKLFF	TGTGCCAGCAGTTTCCCACAGGGGGCTTCTAATGAAAAACTGTTTTTT
-	-	TRBJ1-3	TRBV12-3/TRBV12-4	CATARNSGNTIYF	TGTGCCACCGCCAGAAACTCTGGAAACACCATATATTTT
-	-	TRBJ2-3	TRBV10-3	CAIGGAVDTQYF	TGTGCCATCGGGGGGGCCGTAGATACGCAGTATTTT
-	-	TRBJ1-3	TRBV9	CASSPIPGKSGNTIYF	TGTGCCAGCAGCCCAATCCCAGGGAAGAGTGGAAACACCATATATTTT
-	-	TRBJ1-2	TRBV7-3	CASSLTREVANYGYTF	TGTGCCAGCAGCCTCACCCGGGAGGTCGCCAACTATGGCTACACCTTC
-	-	TRBJ2-2	TRBV5-4	CASSLEGGYTGELFF	TGTGCCAGCAGCTTGGAAGGGGGATACACCGGGGAGCTGTTTTTT